This T cell receptor (beta chain) was sequenced during a study of PD-L1 blockade in urothelial cancer. Sequencing was performed with immunoSEQ multiplex PCR; in TCRdb, only in-frame clones are kept and a portion is missing. The sample comprises around 19,000 clones, about 85% of which are singletons, and under 2% rests with the top ten. Time point reported: peripheral blood 6 weeks after treatment start. Pretreatment sampling and on-treatment sampling together yielded between 1 and 8 samples for each patient. This CDR3 has 14 amino acids. The V end lost 1 base, the J end lost 9 bases, and 13 bases lay between the germline ends. CDR1 is SGHAT and CDR2 is FQNNGV in the germline V gene.

This TCR was sampled from a man aged 50-59 years with urothelial cancer. Specimen: PBMCs, collected around atezolizumab (anti-PD-L1) treatment. The rearrangement joins TRBV11-2 to TRBJ2-1; weak D call: TRBD1 (5 bases). The CDR3 nucleotides are TGTGCCAGCAGCTTAGGGCATACAGGTGGTGAGCAGTTCTTC. Translating gives CASSLGHTGGEQFF.